These 18 T cell receptor beta chains originate from one sample sequenced in a study of identifying expanded T cells in peripheral blood. Profiling relied on immunoSEQ multiplex PCR, and the TCRdb table lists in-frame clones only, not all of them. Among 50,000 to 65,000 clones, over 75% were seen once, and the ten largest hold about a fifth. Sample: blood. These receptors were collected from a person aged 18 to 75 in good health.

This sequence joins TRBV5-6 and TRBJ1-6; TRBD1 is a possible D gene (5 bases). CDR1 is SGHDT, CDR2 YYEEEE, per germline. Trimming left V 2 bases short and J 6 bases short, with 9 bases between. The CDR3 sequence is 14 residues long. The CDR3 sequence is CASSFLRANSPLHF. The CDR3, as DNA: TGTGCCAGCAGCTTTCTCAGGGCTAATTCACCCCTCCACTTT.

The V gene is TRBV18, the J gene TRBJ2-1; TRBD2 matches 7 bases. CDR1 is KGHSH and CDR2 is LQKENI in the germline V gene. Losses at the gene ends were 2 bases for V and 10 bases for J; bases not matched to a gene: 11. The CDR3 covers 15 residues. The CDR3 nucleotides are TGTGCCAGCTCACCATCCGGGACTATAAGGTTAGAGCAGTTCTTC. This gives the protein CASSPSGTIRLEQFF.

CDR3 bases: TGTGCCAGCAGTGAAGTGGAGCGGGAGGTAGTCAATGAGCAGTTCTTC. Translation: CASSEVEREVVNEQFF. This chain joins TRBV25-1 and TRBJ2-1, with 9 bases matching TRBD2. There are 16 residues in the CDR3. V was clipped by 2 bases and J by 6 bases; unmatched bases: 8. Germline V gives CDR1 MGHDK, CDR2 SYGVNS.

Only one count was recorded for this clone. V and J are TRBV5-6 and TRBJ2-7, with 12 bases lining up with TRBD2. This CDR3 region has 18 residues. CDR1 is SGHDT, CDR2 YYEEEE, per germline. Trimming cost V 1 base and J 0 bases; bases outside gene matches: 8. The DNA for the CDR3 is TGTGCCAGCAGCTTGACTAGCGGGGGGCCCCGTAGCTCCTACGAGCAGTACGTC. It encodes CASSLTSGGPRSSYEQYV.

This clone came up a few times. DNA of the CDR3: TGTGCCAGCAACCTTGCTAATACGCAGTATTTT. Translating gives CASNLANTQYF. The chain links TRBV2 to TRBJ2-3; D not certain. V shed 7 bases and J shed 7 bases, with 9 bases lying between them. Germline loops: CDR1 SNHLY, CDR2 FYNNEI. The CDR3 consists of 11 residues.

The chain combines TRBV2 with TRBJ1-1; D remains unclear. V lost 5 bases to trimming and J lost 4 bases, with 11 bases between them. CDR3 length: 13 amino acids. Germline CDR1 reads SNHLY; CDR2 reads FYNNEI. CDR3 sequence reads: CASSTGGGTEAFF. The CDR3 DNA reads TGTGCCAGCAGTACCGGAGGAGGCACTGAAGCTTTCTTT.

This rearrangement joins TRBV28 to TRBJ1-5; TRBD1 aligns across 8 bases. V trimming: 3 bases; J trimming: 0 bases; junction bases outside the gene matches: 4. CDR3 length: 16 amino acids. Per germline, CDR1 MDHEN and CDR2 SYDVKM. CDR3 sequence: CASSLTRGPSNQPQHF. Here the CDR3 DNA reads TGTGCCAGCAGTTTGACCAGGGGGCCTAGCAATCAGCCCCAGCATTTT. Supplemented by reference TRBV28 and TRBJ1-5, the full variable domain reads DVKVTQSSRYLVKRTGEKVFLECVQDMDHENMFWYRQDPGLGLRLIYFSYDVKMKEKGDIPEGYSVSREKKERFSLILESASTNQTSMYLCASSLTRGPSNQPQHFGDGTRLSIL.

The chain employs TRBV9 and TRBJ2-1, with 7 bases identical to TRBD2. CDR1 and CDR2 (germline): SGDLS, YYNGEE. The CDR3 is 16 amino acids. V lost 6 bases and J lost 5; bases outside the gene matches: 14. The CDR3 region has the DNA TGTGCCAGCACCCTAAACGGACTAGGGGTCGACAATGAGCAGTTCTTC. It translates to CASTLNGLGVDNEQFF. The complete variable domain, with remaining parts taken from reference TRBV9 and TRBJ2-1, reads DSGVTQTPKHLITATGQRVTLRCSPRSGDLSVYWYQQSLDQGLQFLIQYYNGEERAKGNILERFSAQQFPDLHSELNLSSLELGDSALYFCASTLNGLGVDNEQFFGPGTRLTVL.

A single count supports this clone. The chain has TRBV4-3 and TRBJ2-1; 13 nucleotides line up with TRBD2. CDR1 is LGHNA, CDR2 YSLEER, per germline. There are 15 residues in the CDR3. J gave up 10 bases and V 0 bases, and 3 bases lay outside the gene matches. The CDR3 DNA is TGCGCCAGCAGCCAAGAGGGACTAGCGGGAAACGAGCAGTTCTTC. Its translation is CASSQEGLAGNEQFF.

In its sample, this clone was seen a few times. The rearrangement links TRBV11-1 to TRBJ2-1; D not resolved. Germline V lookup: CDR1 SGHAT, CDR2 FQDESV (reference sequence). The CDR3 has 16 residues. Trimming stripped 2 bases from V and 2 bases from J, with 13 bases between. CDR3 residues: CASSLIGVSAYNEQFF. CDR3 DNA sequence: TGTGCCAGCAGCTTAATAGGAGTTTCCGCCTACAATGAGCAGTTCTTC.

The chain uses TRBV9 and TRBJ2-1; D unclear. There are 13 residues in the CDR3. With 0 bases removed from V and 6 bases from J, the gap between germline ends came to 7 bases. CDR1 is SGDLS, CDR2 YYNGEE, per germline. CDR3 loop: CASSVGELNEQFF. The DNA of the CDR3 is TGTGCCAGCAGCGTAGGGGAACTCAATGAGCAGTTCTTC.

Here the CDR3 reads CASSQGQGGHEQYF. The CDR3 bases are TGCGCCAGCAGCCAGGGACAGGGGGGCCACGAGCAGTACTTC. The chain combines TRBV4-1 with TRBJ2-7; 11 nucleotides agree with TRBD1. Per germline, CDR1 MGHRA and CDR2 YSYEKL. The ends lost 3 bases at V and 5 bases at J; junction bases unmatched: 3. This CDR3 spans 14 amino acids.

The gene calls are TRBV13 and TRBJ2-7; 9 positions match TRBD1. The ends lost 5 bases at V and 4 bases at J; junction bases unmatched: 6. Per germline, CDR1 PRHDT and CDR2 FYEKMQ (reference sequence). The CDR3 extends over 14 amino acids. The CDR3 DNA follows: TGTGCCAGCAGCCTCCGGGACAGGGAATACGAGCAGTACGTC. This sequence encodes CASSLRDREYEQYV.

The chain links TRBV27 to TRBJ1-2; weak D call: TRBD1 (5 bases). Germline CDR1 and CDR2: MNHEY and SMNVEV (reference sequence). Trimming removed 6 bases at V and 8 bases at J, with 10 bases between. The CDR3 has 11 amino acids. The CDR3 nucleotides are TGTGCCAGCAGCCCAGGGTACGGCTACACCTTC. It encodes CASSPGYGYTF.

The DNA of the CDR3 is TGTGCCAGCAGTCGGAGTAACTCTGGAAACACCATATATTTT. Translation: CASSRSNSGNTIYF. The genes are TRBV9 and TRBJ1-3; D is uncertain. The ends were cut back, 5 bases at V and 0 bases at J, with 9 bases in the middle. Germline-derived CDR1 and CDR2 are SGDLS and YYNGEE. The CDR3 runs 14 residues.

The V gene is TRBV4-2, the J gene TRBJ2-5; 11 bases map to TRBD2. CDR3 size: 16 residues. Germline CDR1 reads LGHNA; CDR2 reads YNFKEQ. Trimming took 3 bases from V and 3 from J; bases not matched to a gene: 6. CDR3: CASSQATSGGEETQYF. CDR3 DNA sequence: TGTGCCAGCAGCCAGGCTACTAGCGGGGGTGAAGAGACCCAGTACTTC.

This chain links TRBV30 with TRBJ2-7, with D perhaps TRBD1 (6 bases). Germline loops: CDR1 GTSNPN, CDR2 SVGIG (reference sequence). V dropped 0 bases and J dropped 4 bases, with 13 bases sitting between them. The CDR3 runs to 14 residues. The DNA of the CDR3 is TGTGCCTGGAGTGTCCCCAGGGGCCTTTACGAGCAGTACTTC. The encoded protein is CAWSVPRGLYEQYF.

This clone was counted a single time. The chain carries TRBV2 and TRBJ2-3; 9 nucleotides match TRBD1. Per germline, CDR1 SNHLY and CDR2 FYNNEI. Losses at the gene ends were 8 bases for V and 2 bases for J; bases not matched to a gene: 8. This CDR3 spans 15 amino acids. The CDR3 here is CASAGTGRNTDTQYF. DNA of the CDR3: TGTGCCAGCGCCGGGACAGGGCGCAACACAGATACGCAGTATTTT. Looking up the rest from reference TRBV2 and TRBJ2-3 gives the full variable domain: EPEVTQTPSHQVTQMGQEVILRCVPISNHLYFYWYRQILGQKVEFLVSFYNNEISEKSEIFDDQFSVERPDGSNFTLKIRSTKLEDSAMYFCASAGTGRNTDTQYFGPGTRLTVL.